These 10 T cell receptor beta chains were sequenced from one sample in a study of spatial heterogeneity in lung cancer. TCRdb called the 5' RACE reads again in MiXCR, with one record for every CDR3 protein. The sample has about 38,000 distinct CDR3 sequences, 4% to 6% seen once; the top ten hold about a quarter. Time point specified: sample taken at primary tumor resection. The authors sequenced whole RNA from tumor, nontumor lung or frozen PBMC without sorting. The material was PBMCs, obtained at surgery. The receptors stem from a female donor with early-stage non-small cell lung cancer.

The J gene is TRBJ1-4, the V gene TRBV27; D may be TRBD1 (6 bases). The CDR3 runs 17 residues. V dropped 5 bases and J dropped 5 bases, with 21 bases sitting between them. Germline V gene lookup returns CDR1 MNHEY and CDR2 SMNVEV (reference sequence). The CDR3 reads CASSPVQGLGANEKLFF. The CDR3 coding sequence is TGTGCCAGCAGTCCCGTACAGGGACTAGGGGCGAATGAAAAACTGTTTTTT.

In this sample, this clonotype turned up a few times. The chain recombines TRBV30 with TRBJ1-5, with D maybe TRBD1 (5 bases). V lost 0 bases and J lost 2, with 14 bases in between. There are 16 residues in the CDR3. The germline V gene encodes CDR1 GTSNPN and CDR2 SVGIG (reference sequence). CDR3 sequence reads: CAWSVKGQGGNQPQHF. The CDR3 nucleotides read TGTGCCTGGAGTGTTAAGGGCCAGGGAGGCAATCAGCCCCAGCATTTT.

The sample holds many counts of this clonotype. This chain joins TRBV14 and TRBJ1-2; 9 bases match TRBD1. CDR3 length: 14 residues. With V trimmed by 4 bases and J by 5 bases, 5 bases remained unmatched. CDR1 and CDR2 from the germline V gene are SGHDN and FVKESK. CDR3 in amino acids: CASSRQGQGYGYTF. CDR3 sequence (DNA): TGTGCCAGCAGCCGCCAAGGACAGGGGTATGGCTACACCTTC.

This clonotype appeared many times. The chain has TRBV6-2 or TRBV6-3 and TRBJ1-5, with D uncertain. Trimming took 0 bases from V and 5 from J, leaving 5 bases between them. There are 13 residues in the CDR3. CDR1 is MNHEY, CDR2 SVGEGT, per germline. DNA for the CDR3: TGTGCCAGCAGTTACTCCCTTTATCAGCCCCAGCATTTT. This gives the protein CASSYSLYQPQHF.

This clonotype was recorded at least ten times. CDR3 bases: TGTGCCAGCTCACCTGGCCGGTTCACGTCCTACAATGAGCAGTTCTTC. Its protein product is CASSPGRFTSYNEQFF. The V and J genes are TRBV18 and TRBJ2-1; D call uncertain. Trimming stripped 3 bases from V and 1 base from J, with 13 bases between. The length of the CDR3 is 16 residues. CDR1 is KGHSH, CDR2 LQKENI, per germline.

Many counts were recorded for this clonotype. This chain uses TRBV29-1 with TRBJ1-2; D is uncertain. Germline CDR1 SQVTM, CDR2 ANQGSEA. CDR3 size: 12 residues. The V end lost 3 bases, the J end lost 8 bases, and 13 bases lay between the germline ends. Written as DNA, the CDR3 is TGCAGCGTTGATCCAACTTCGGGGGGCTACACCTTC. Translation gives CSVDPTSGGYTF.

This clonotype has ten or more counts. The chain uses TRBV5-5 and TRBJ1-1; D perhaps matches TRBD1 (5 bases). This CDR3 is 15 amino acids long. The ends were cut back, 4 bases at V and 0 bases at J, with 13 bases in the middle. Per germline, CDR1 SGHKS and CDR2 YYEKEE (reference sequence). The CDR3 is CASSGPPGLNTEAFF. CDR3 coding DNA: TGTGCCAGCAGCGGACCCCCAGGGCTGAACACTGAAGCTTTCTTT. Drawing the rest from reference TRBV5-5 and TRBJ1-1, the complete variable domain is DAGVTQSPTHLIKTRGQQVTLRCSPISGHKSVSWYQQVLGQGPQFIFQYYEKEERGRGNFPDRFSARQFPNYSSELNVNALLLGDSALYLCASSGPPGLNTEAFFGQGTRLTVV.

This clonotype has ten or more counts. V and J are TRBV6-5 and TRBJ1-1, with 7 bases lining up with TRBD1. CDR1 MNHEY and CDR2 SVGAGI come from the germline V gene. Trimming removed 8 bases from V and 4 bases from J; junction bases left unmatched: 13. The CDR3 is 15 residues long. CDR3 DNA: TGTGCCAGCTCCAATTCGGGAAGGGGGCTCACTGAAGCTTTCTTT. It translates to CASSNSGRGLTEAFF.

A few counts support this clonotype. The chain links TRBV4-2 to TRBJ2-3; perhaps TRBD2 as D (5 bases). The CDR3 has 17 amino acids. From germline, CDR1 is LGHNA and CDR2 YNFKEQ. V dropped 0 bases and J dropped 0 bases, with 13 bases sitting between them. The CDR3 bases are TGTGCCAGCAGCCAAGATCCGGCGGGCGCTAGCACAGATACGCAGTATTTT. It encodes CASSQDPAGASTDTQYF.

In this sample, this clonotype turned up many times. This chain joins TRBV20-1 and TRBJ1-5; tentative D call: TRBD1 (6 bases). The CDR3 spans 17 residues. The V gene's germline CDR1 is DFQATT and CDR2 SNEGSKA (reference sequence). V was shortened by 3 bases and J by 6 bases, with 24 bases between the two germline ends. The CDR3 here is CSARRTGLRAFGQPQHF. The CDR3 region has the DNA TGCAGTGCTAGGCGAACAGGGTTGAGGGCTTTTGGTCAGCCCCAGCATTTT.